The T cell receptor (beta chain) under discussion was sequenced for a study of blood T cell repertoires in COVID-19. Study-level background: Recovered participants had two consecutive negative NP/OP PCR tests, healthcare professional clearance, or symptom resolution.

Produced via immunoSEQ multiplex PCR; TCRdb's table is partial and in-frame only. The sample shows around 290,000 clones, roughly 91% of them seen only once. V shed 4 bases, J shed 4 bases, and the junction held 8 bases outside the gene matches. This CDR3 spans 16 amino acids. The germline CDR1 and CDR2 sequences are SGHTS and YDEGEE. Which cohort a participant joined came from the clinical history participants gave. Sequenced material: PBMCs or T cells enriched from blood (not recorded which). V usage is TRBV5-8 and J usage is TRBJ1-5; 10 bases match TRBD1. This TCR was recovered from a woman aged 55-69 years in a cohort exposed to, infected with or recovered from COVID-19 (not recorded which). The CDR3 nucleotides are TGTGCCAGCAGCGCTGGACAGGGGGTGGGGAATCAGCCCCAGCATTTT. Protein sequence: CASSAGQGVGNQPQHF.